Listed below are T cell receptor beta chains from one sample, sequenced in a study of blood T cell repertoires in COVID-19. The data were produced by immunoSEQ multiplex PCR, yet TCRdb's version contains in-frame clones alone and is incomplete. The table lists 200,000 to 300,000 clones, 70% to 90% of them singletons, with over 3% in the top ten. Sequencing was carried out using peripheral blood. The receptors stem from a woman in her 30s who had recovered from COVID-19. Both conserved end residues are part of each CDR3. The D gene is left open where the match is weak. Some rows have no size entry. The others give once, few or many, or a class for an expanded clone.

>TRBV10-1|TRBD2|TRBJ2-7|-
TGCGCCAGCAGTGACTACGGACTAGCGGGGGGGCCCCCCTACGAGCAGTACTTC
CASSDYGLAGGPPYEQYF
>TRBV5-1|-|TRBJ1-2|few
TGCGCCAGCAGCTCTGAAGGGGGTAACTATGGCTACACCTTC
CASSSEGGNYGYTF
>TRBV29-1|TRBD1|TRBJ2-7|-
TGCAGCGCTGGGGACAGGTTCTCCTACGAGCAGTACTTC
CSAGDRFSYEQYF
>TRBV7-9|-|TRBJ2-7|-
TGTGCCAGCGACCCAGTAATAGGCGGGGAGCAGTACTTC
CASDPVIGGEQYF
>TRBV5-6|TRBD2|TRBJ2-3|-
TGTGCCAGCAGCTTGTTAGCGGGAGGGGCAGATACGCAGTATTTT
CASSLLAGGADTQYF
>TRBV7-2|-|TRBJ2-2|-
TGTGCCAGCAGCCGTGCTTATGGAGAGGCCGGGGAGCTGTTTTTT
CASSRAYGEAGELFF
>TRBV6-5|-|TRBJ1-1|-
TGTGCCAGCAGTAGGGGCACTGAAGCTTTCTTT
CASSRGTEAFF
>TRBV14|TRBD1|TRBJ2-7|-
TGTGCCAGCAGCCAACTAAGGGGGCCCTACGAGCAGTACTTC
CASSQLRGPYEQYF
>TRBV2|-|TRBJ1-2|-
TGTGCCAGCCGACAGACGCCTAATGGCTACACCTTC
CASRQTPNGYTF
>TRBV5-1|-|TRBJ1-3|-
TGCGCCAGCAGCTTGGCCATTGGAGGGCTATCTGGAAACACCATATATTTT
CASSLAIGGLSGNTIYF
>TRBV9|TRBD1|TRBJ1-3|-
TGTGCCAGCAGCGCGGGGGGGACAGGGGTTCTAGGAAACACCATATATTTT
CASSAGGTGVLGNTIYF
>TRBV4-1|-|TRBJ2-3|-
TGCGCCAGCAGCCAAGGGGCAGCTAGCACAGATACGCAGTATTTT
CASSQGAASTDTQYF
>TRBV11-2|-|TRBJ1-6|-
TGTGCCAGCAGCTTGGAGTATAATTCACCCCTCCACTTT
CASSLEYNSPLHF
>TRBV11-2|TRBD2|TRBJ2-1|few
TGTGCCAGCGCAAGAGCGGGGGGGCTAGTAGAGGAGCAGTTCTTC
CASARAGGLVEEQFF
>TRBV7-3|TRBD2|TRBJ2-3|-
TGTGCCAGCAGCCATCAGCGGGATGGAGATACGCAGTATTTT
CASSHQRDGDTQYF
>TRBV19|-|TRBJ2-7|once
TGTGCCAGTAGTACCCAACGTGGGGCCGGCGAGCAGTACTTC
CASSTQRGAGEQYF
>TRBV2|TRBD1|TRBJ1-6|-
TGTGCCAGCAGTGAACCGGGACAGGCGACCTATAATTCACCCCTCCACTTT
CASSEPGQATYNSPLHF
>TRBV5-1|TRBD1|TRBJ2-7|-
TGCGCCAGCAGCCCTTCCGGGACAGGGGGGGACGAGCAGTACTTC
CASSPSGTGGDEQYF
>TRBV6-5|-|TRBJ1-2|-
TGTGCCAGCAGTTTCCCAGGGGACTATGGCTACACCTTC
CASSFPGDYGYTF
>TRBV5-1|TRBD1|TRBJ2-5|-
TGCGCCAGCAGCTTGGGGGCGACAGGGGTCGGAGAGACCCAGTACTTC
CASSLGATGVGETQYF
>TRBV9|-|TRBJ2-2|-
TGTGCCAGCAGCGGGGGCGGGGAGCCCGGGGAGCTGTTTTTT
CASSGGGEPGELFF
>TRBV30|-|TRBJ1-2|-
TGTGCCTTCGGACAGTTCTATGGCTACACCTTC
CAFGQFYGYTF
>TRBV7-6|TRBD2|TRBJ2-3|-
TGTGCCAGCAGCTCTAGCGGGGGGACCACAGATACGCAGTATTTT
CASSSSGGTTDTQYF
>TRBV18|-|TRBJ2-3|-
TGTGCCAGCTCACCACCGAACATAGATACGCAGTATTTT
CASSPPNIDTQYF
>TRBV20-1|-|TRBJ1-1|-
TGCAGTGCTAGTAAAGGGCAGGGGAACACTGAAGCTTTCTTT
CSASKGQGNTEAFF
>TRBV7-2|-|TRBJ2-7|-
TGTGCCAGCAGCGGGGGGGGCCGCGGGCCTAGGGAGCAGTACTTC
CASSGGGRGPREQYF
>TRBV19|TRBD1|TRBJ2-1|-
TGTGCCAGTAGTATGACAGGGGGAATCTACAATGAGCAGTTCTTC
CASSMTGGIYNEQFF
>TRBV5-6|TRBD1|TRBJ2-3|-
TGTGCCAGCAGCCAAGAACAGGGGATCACAGATACGCAGTATTTT
CASSQEQGITDTQYF
>TRBV5-1|TRBD1|TRBJ1-1|once
TGCGCCAGCAGCCCAAGAGTTACAGGGGCCCTGAACACTGAAGCTTTCTTT
CASSPRVTGALNTEAFF
>TRBV4-2|-|TRBJ2-1|-
TGTGCCAGCAGCCAAGATCTCCTTAGGCAGGGCCCCTACAATGAGCAGTTCTTC
CASSQDLLRQGPYNEQFF
>TRBV5-4|-|TRBJ2-1|-
TGTGCCAGCGGGGGGGCGAACAATGAGCAGTTCTTC
CASGGANNEQFF
>TRBV5-1|TRBD1|TRBJ1-2|-
TGCGCCAGCAGCTTGGGACAGGGGTCCTATGGCTACACCTTC
CASSLGQGSYGYTF
>TRBV13|-|TRBJ1-1|-
TGTGCCAGCAGCTTAGTTAGCTCTATGGAAGCTTTCTTT
CASSLVSSMEAFF
>TRBV27|-|TRBJ1-6|-
TGTGCCAGCCAAGGGAGTGGGTCCTATAATTCACCCCTCCACTTT
CASQGSGSYNSPLHF
>TRBV6-5|-|TRBJ2-2|few
TGTGCCAGCATGACAGGGAACACCGGGGAGCTGTTTTTT
CASMTGNTGELFF
>TRBV5-6|-|TRBJ1-2|-
TGTGCCAGCAGCTTGGCAGGGCGGAGCTATGGCTACACCTTC
CASSLAGRSYGYTF
>TRBV7-9|-|TRBJ1-5|-
TGTGCCAGCAGCTTAATAGGGGTCGGTCAGCCCCAGCATTTT
CASSLIGVGQPQHF
>TRBV3-1/TRBV3-2|TRBD2|TRBJ2-3|-
TGTGCCAGCAGCCCTTCAATACCCGGGACTAGCGGGGGGCCACAGTATTTT
CASSPSIPGTSGGPQYF
>TRBV7-9|TRBD2|TRBJ2-2|few
TGTGCCAGCAGCTTAGACCTAGCGGGGGGCCACACCGGGGAGCTGTTTTTT
CASSLDLAGGHTGELFF
>TRBV5-1|-|TRBJ1-1|-
TGCGCCAGCAGCGTCAACAGGAACACTGAAGCTTTCTTT
CASSVNRNTEAFF